This T cell receptor (beta chain) was retrieved from a study of blood T cells in healthy people across ages. Using a J-beta primer mix together with a sample-barcoded 5' primer, a second PCR was run for about 6 to 12 cycles. TCRdb passed the 5' RACE reads through MiXCR, listing each CDR3 protein once. This table holds over 600,000 distinct CDR3 sequences, about 43% found once. CDR3 length equals 15 residues. In germline, CDR1 is MNHNS, CDR2 SASEGT. Comment on this clonotype: Compared with germline, one end of the junction differs, possibly owing to a read error.

The sample consisted of blood. The receptor was derived from a man of 80 years or more in good health. The chain combines TRBV6-1 with TRBJ1-2, with 8 bases aligning to TRBD1. DNA of the CDR3: TGTGCCAGCAGACAGGACAGGGTTGGTAACTATGGCCACACCTTC. This encodes CASRQDRVGNYGHTF.